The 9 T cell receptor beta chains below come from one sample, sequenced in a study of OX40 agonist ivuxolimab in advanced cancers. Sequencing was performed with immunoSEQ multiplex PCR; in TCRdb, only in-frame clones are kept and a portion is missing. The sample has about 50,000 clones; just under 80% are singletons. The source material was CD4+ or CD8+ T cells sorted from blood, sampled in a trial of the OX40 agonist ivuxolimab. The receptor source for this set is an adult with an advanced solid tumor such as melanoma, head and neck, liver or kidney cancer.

CDR3 protein: CASSPGGGQGNTEAFF. CDR3 bases: TGTGCCAGCAGCCCCGGAGGGGGACAGGGAAACACTGAAGCTTTCTTT. The rearrangement links TRBV7-2 to TRBJ1-1; the match to TRBD1 covers 9 bases. CDR3 length: 16 residues. The germline V gene encodes CDR1 SGHTA and CDR2 FQGNSA. The J segment lost 2 bases and the V segment lost 5 bases, leaving 9 bases of the junction unmatched. The full variable domain, with the rest looked up from reference TRBV7-2 and TRBJ1-1, is GAGVSQSPSNKVTEKGKDVELRCDPISGHTALYWYRQSLGQGLEFLIYFQGNSAPDKSGLPSDRFSAERTGGSVSTLTIQRTQQEDSAVYLCASSPGGGQGNTEAFFGQGTRLTVV.

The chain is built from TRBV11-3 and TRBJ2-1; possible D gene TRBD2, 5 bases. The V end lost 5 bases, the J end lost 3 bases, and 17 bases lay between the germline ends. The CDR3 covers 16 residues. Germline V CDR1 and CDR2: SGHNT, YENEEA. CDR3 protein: CASSPVGGRGYNEQFF. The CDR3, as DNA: TGTGCCAGCAGCCCGGTCGGAGGACGCGGCTACAATGAGCAGTTCTTC.

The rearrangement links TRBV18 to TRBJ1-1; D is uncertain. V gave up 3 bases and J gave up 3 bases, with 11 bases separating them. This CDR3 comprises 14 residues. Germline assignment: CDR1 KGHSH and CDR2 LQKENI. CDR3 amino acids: CASSPFSEYTEAFF. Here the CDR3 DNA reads TGTGCCAGCTCACCGTTCTCCGAATACACTGAAGCTTTCTTT.

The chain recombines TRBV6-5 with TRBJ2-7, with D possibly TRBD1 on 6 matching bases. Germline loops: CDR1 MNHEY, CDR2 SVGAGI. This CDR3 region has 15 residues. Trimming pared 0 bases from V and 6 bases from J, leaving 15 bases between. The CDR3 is CASSYSARGFLEQYF. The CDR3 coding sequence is TGTGCCAGCAGTTACTCGGCCAGGGGCTTCCTCGAGCAGTACTTC.

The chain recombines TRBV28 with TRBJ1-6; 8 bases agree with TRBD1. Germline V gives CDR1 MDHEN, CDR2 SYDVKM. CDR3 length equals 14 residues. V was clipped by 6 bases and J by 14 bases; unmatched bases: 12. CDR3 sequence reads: CASRADREGNSLHF. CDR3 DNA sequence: TGTGCCAGCAGAGCGGACAGGGAGGGGAACTCCCTCCACTTT.

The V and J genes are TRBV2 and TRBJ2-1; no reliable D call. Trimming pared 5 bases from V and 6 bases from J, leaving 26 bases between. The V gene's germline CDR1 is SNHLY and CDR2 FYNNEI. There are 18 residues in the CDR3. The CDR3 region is CASSQRVKTVRRSNEQFF. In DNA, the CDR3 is TGTGCCAGCAGTCAAAGGGTCAAGACCGTGCGACGTAGCAATGAGCAGTTCTTC. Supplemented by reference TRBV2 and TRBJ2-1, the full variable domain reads EPEVTQTPSHQVTQMGQEVILRCVPISNHLYFYWYRQILGQKVEFLVSFYNNEISEKSEIFDDQFSVERPDGSNFTLKIRSTKLEDSAMYFCASSQRVKTVRRSNEQFFGPGTRLTVL.

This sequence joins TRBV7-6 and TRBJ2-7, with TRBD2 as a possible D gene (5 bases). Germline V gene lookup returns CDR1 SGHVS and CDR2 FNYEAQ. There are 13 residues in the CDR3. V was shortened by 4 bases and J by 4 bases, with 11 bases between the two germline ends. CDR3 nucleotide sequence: TGTGCCAGCAGCTGGAGGCCCGCATACGAGCAGTACTTC. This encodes CASSWRPAYEQYF.

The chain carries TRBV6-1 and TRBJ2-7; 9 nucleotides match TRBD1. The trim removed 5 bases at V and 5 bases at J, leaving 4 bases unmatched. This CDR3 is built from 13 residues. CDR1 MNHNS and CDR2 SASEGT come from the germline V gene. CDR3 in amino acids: CASSSGTGNEQYF. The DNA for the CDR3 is TGTGCCAGCAGTTCCGGGACAGGGAACGAGCAGTACTTC.

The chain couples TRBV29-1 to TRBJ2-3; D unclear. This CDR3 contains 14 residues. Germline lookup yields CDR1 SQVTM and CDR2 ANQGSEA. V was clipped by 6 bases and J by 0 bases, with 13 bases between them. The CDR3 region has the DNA TGCAGCGTACTGGACGTGTCTAGCACAGATACGCAGTATTTT. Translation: CSVLDVSSTDTQYF.